The T cell receptor beta chain under discussion was sequenced for a study of Ad26.COV2.S vaccination and SARS-CoV-2 variants. Repertoires were generated with immunoSEQ multiplex PCR, while TCRdb's copy carries only in-frame clones and drops some. Of 200,000 to 250,000 clones listed, approximately 90% are singletons. The CDR3 is 18 amino acids. Looked up from germline, CDR1 is LGHDT and CDR2 is YNNKEL (reference sequence). Trimming removed 4 bases from V and 5 bases from J; junction bases left unmatched: 13. A word on this clone: The antigen is not known.

Described treatment: 15 to 20 received Ad26.COV2.S at low or high dose, single or two shots; roughly five received placebo; per-sample allocation not given. Sampling was done on day 63 after the first vaccine or placebo injection. General study results and limits: It was reported that spike-specific CD8+ and CD4+ T cell responses were substantially broad after vaccination. Researchers cautioned that TCR breadth and depth analyses may have underestimated total T cell responses. Vaccinees showed greater spike-specific TCR breadth than placebo recipients.

The origin of this receptor is a person between 18 and 59 years old who received the Ad26.COV2.S COVID-19 vaccine or a placebo. The chain combines TRBV3-1 (or the pseudogene TRBV3-2) with TRBJ2-3; 12 positions match TRBD2. The starting material was peripheral blood, obtained in a trial of Ad26.COV2.S vaccine versus placebo. The CDR3: CASSRKCRLAGVRDTQYF. DNA of the CDR3: TGTGCCAGCAGCCGCAAGTGCAGACTAGCGGGGGTAAGAGATACGCAGTATTTT.